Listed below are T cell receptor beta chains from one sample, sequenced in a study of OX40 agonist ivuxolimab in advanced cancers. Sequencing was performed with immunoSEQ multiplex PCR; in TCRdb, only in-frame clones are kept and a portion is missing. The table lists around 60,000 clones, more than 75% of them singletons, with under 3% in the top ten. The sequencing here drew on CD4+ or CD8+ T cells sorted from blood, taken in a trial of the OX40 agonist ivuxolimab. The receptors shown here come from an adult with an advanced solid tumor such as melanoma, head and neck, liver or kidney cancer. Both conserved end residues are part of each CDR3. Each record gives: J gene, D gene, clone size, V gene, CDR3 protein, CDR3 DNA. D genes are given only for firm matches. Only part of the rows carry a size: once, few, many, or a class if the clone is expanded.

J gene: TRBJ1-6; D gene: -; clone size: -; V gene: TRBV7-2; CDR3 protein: CASSFKGGALHF; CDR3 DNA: TGTGCCAGCAGCTTCAAAGGGGGGGCCCTCCACTTT
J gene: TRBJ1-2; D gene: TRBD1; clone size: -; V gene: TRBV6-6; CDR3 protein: CASRTTGAGGYTF; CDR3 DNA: TGTGCCAGCAGAACGACAGGGGCGGGAGGCTACACCTTC
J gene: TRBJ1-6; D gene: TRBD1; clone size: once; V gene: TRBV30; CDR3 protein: CAWDGTGDSPLHF; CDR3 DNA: TGTGCCTGGGACGGGACAGGGGATTCACCCCTCCACTTT
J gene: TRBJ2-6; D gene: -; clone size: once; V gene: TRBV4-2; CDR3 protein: CASSHVGVGPGASGANVLTF; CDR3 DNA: TGTGCCAGCAGCCACGTTGGTGTCGGGCCCGGGGCCTCTGGGGCCAACGTCCTGACTTTC
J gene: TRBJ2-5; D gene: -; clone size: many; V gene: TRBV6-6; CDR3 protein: CASSVRRGETQYF; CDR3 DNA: TGTGCCAGCAGTGTTAGGCGTGGAGAGACCCAGTACTTC
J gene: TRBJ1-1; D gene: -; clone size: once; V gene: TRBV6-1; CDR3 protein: CASRNYYSSNTEAFF; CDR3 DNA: TGTGCCAGCAGGAATTATTACAGTTCGAACACTGAAGCTTTCTTT
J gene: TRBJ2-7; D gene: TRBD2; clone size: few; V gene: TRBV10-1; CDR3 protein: CASSASGSTYEQYF; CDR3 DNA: TGCGCCAGCAGTGCTAGCGGGAGTACCTACGAGCAGTACTTC
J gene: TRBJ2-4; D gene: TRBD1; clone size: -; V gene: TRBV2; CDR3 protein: CASRSYRGGIQYF; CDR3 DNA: TGTGCCAGCAGAAGTTACAGGGGCGGCATTCAGTACTTC
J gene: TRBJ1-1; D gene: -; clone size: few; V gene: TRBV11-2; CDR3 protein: CASSLEGVMNTEAFF; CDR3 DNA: TGTGCCAGCAGCTTAGAGGGTGTAATGAACACTGAAGCTTTCTTT
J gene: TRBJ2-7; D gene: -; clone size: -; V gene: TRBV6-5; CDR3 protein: CASRPLERAYEQYF; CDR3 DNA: TGTGCCAGCAGGCCTCTCGAGCGGGCATACGAGCAGTACTTC
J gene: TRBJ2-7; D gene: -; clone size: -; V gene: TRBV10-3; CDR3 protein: CAISESNQAYEQYF; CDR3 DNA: TGTGCCATCAGTGAGTCGAACCAGGCGTACGAGCAGTACTTC
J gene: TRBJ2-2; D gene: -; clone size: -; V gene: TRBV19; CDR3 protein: CASSPRPGSGELFF; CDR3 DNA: TGTGCCAGTAGTCCGAGACCGGGATCCGGGGAGCTGTTTTTT
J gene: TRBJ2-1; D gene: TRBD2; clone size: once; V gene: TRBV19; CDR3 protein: CASVGTSAASSYNEQFF; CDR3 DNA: TGTGCCAGTGTTGGGACTAGTGCGGCGAGCTCCTACAATGAGCAGTTCTTC
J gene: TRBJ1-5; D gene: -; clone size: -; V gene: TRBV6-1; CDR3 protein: CASSEQNSNQPQHF; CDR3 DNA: TGTGCCAGCAGTGAACAGAATAGCAATCAGCCCCAGCATTTT
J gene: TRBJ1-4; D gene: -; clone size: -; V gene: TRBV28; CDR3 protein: CASSSGGEKLFF; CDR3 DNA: TGTGCCAGCAGTTCGGGTGGTGAAAAACTGTTTTTT
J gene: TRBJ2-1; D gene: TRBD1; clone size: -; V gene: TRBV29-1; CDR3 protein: CSVGTGTGRNEQFF; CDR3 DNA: TGCAGCGTCGGTACCGGGACAGGGAGGAATGAGCAGTTCTTC
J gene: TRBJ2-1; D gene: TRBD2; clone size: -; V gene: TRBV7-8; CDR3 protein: CASSLLAGVDNEQFF; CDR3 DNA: TGTGCCAGCAGCTTACTAGCGGGAGTTGACAATGAGCAGTTCTTC
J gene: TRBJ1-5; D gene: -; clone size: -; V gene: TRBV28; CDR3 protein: CASSQKPQPQHF; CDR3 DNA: TGTGCCAGCAGTCAGAAGCCCCAGCCCCAGCATTTT
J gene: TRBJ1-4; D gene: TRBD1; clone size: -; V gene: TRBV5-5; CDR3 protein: CASSLFGTGTEKLFF; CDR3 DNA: TGTGCCAGCAGCTTGTTCGGGACAGGGACTGAAAAACTGTTTTTT
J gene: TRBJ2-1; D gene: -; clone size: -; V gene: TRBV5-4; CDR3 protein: CASSRSAGLTYNEQFF; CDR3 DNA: TGTGCCAGCAGTCGCTCAGCGGGCCTCACCTACAATGAGCAGTTCTTC
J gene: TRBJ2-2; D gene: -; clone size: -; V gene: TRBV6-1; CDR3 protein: CATTRARGNTGELFF; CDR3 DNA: TGTGCCACCACCCGGGCGAGGGGAAACACCGGGGAGCTGTTTTTT
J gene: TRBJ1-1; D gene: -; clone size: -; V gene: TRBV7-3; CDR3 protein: CASSPQGWVGEAFF; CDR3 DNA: TGTGCCAGCAGCCCACAGGGCTGGGTGGGTGAAGCTTTCTTT
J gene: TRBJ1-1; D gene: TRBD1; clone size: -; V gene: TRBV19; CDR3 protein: CASSTWTGGVLDTEAFF; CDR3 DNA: TGTGCCAGTAGTACATGGACAGGGGGCGTGCTGGACACTGAAGCTTTCTTT
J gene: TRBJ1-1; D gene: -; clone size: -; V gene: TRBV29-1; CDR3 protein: CSAGIMGTEAFF; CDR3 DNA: TGCAGCGCGGGGATAATGGGCACTGAAGCTTTCTTT
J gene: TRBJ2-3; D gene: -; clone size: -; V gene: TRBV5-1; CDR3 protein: CASSLGGTTYTQYF; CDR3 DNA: TGCGCCAGCAGCTTGGGGGGGACGACATATACGCAGTATTTT
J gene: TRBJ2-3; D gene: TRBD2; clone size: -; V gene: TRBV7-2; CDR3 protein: CASSFRSGGGTDTQYF; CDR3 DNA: TGTGCCAGCAGCTTTCGTAGCGGGGGAGGCACAGATACGCAGTATTTT
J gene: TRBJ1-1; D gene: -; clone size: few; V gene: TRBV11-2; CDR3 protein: CASSQGPQAFF; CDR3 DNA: TGTGCCAGCAGCCAAGGGCCGCAAGCTTTCTTT
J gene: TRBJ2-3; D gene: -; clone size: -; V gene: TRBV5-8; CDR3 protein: CASKQGASTDTQYF; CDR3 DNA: TGTGCCAGCAAACAGGGTGCTAGCACAGATACGCAGTATTTT